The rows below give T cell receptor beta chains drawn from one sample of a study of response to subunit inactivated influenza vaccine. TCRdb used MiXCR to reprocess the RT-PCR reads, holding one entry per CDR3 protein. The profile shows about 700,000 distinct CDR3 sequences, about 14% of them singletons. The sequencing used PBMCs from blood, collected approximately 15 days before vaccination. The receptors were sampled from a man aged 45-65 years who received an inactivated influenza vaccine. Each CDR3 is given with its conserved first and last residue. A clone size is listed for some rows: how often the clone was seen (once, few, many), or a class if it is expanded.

CDR3: CSAWTGRHTEAFF
size: few
V: TRBV20-1

CDR3: CASSGFELSGGYTF
size: few
V: TRBV7-9

CDR3: CASSFRVAGSLRPQETQYF
size: many
V: TRBV11-2

CDR3: CASSFTVLGLVSYEQYF
size: -
V: TRBV5-1

CDR3: CASGVLNTGELFF
size: -
V: TRBV4-3

CDR3: CASSWAGDDGYTF
size: few
V: TRBV3-1

CDR3: CASSLAVGDEQYF
size: -
V: TRBV4-3

CDR3: CASSRPRQGADTQYF
size: few
V: TRBV18

CDR3: CASSPQDGRSAYEQYF
size: -
V: TRBV7-9

CDR3: CASSPPLLTHIYNEQFF
size: few
V: TRBV18

CDR3: CASSSGQGGTDTQYF
size: many
V: TRBV12-3/TRBV12-4

CDR3: CASRIGRGHYTF
size: few
V: TRBV28

CDR3: CASSIRQSTEAFF
size: -
V: TRBV19

CDR3: CASSSAYRGNTEAFF
size: -
V: TRBV7-9

CDR3: CSARGHTYEQYF
size: few
V: TRBV20-1

CDR3: CASSSGWESSYEQYF
size: -
V: TRBV12-3/TRBV12-4

CDR3: CASSPRGDSEAFF
size: -
V: TRBV3-1

CDR3: CASSLSDFQPQHF
size: few
V: TRBV7-6

CDR3: CASSLWGQGQYF
size: many
V: TRBV5-6

CDR3: CSARVGLAGGSDTQYF
size: -
V: TRBV20-1

CDR3: CASSPRGTDTEAFF
size: many
V: TRBV5-1

CDR3: CASSPSSEKLFF
size: many
V: TRBV7-9